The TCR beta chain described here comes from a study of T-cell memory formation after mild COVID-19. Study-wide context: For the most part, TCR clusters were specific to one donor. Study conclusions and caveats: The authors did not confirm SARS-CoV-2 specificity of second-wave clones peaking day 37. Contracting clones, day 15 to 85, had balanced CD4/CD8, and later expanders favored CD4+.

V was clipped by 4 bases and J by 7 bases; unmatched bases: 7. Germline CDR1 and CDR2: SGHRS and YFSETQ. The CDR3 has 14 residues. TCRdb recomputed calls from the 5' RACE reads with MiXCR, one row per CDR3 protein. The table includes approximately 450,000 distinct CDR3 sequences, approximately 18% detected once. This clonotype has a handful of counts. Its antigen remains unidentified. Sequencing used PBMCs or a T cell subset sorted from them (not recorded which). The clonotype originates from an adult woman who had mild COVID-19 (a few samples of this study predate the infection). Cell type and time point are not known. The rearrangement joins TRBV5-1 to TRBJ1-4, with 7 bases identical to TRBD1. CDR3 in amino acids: CASSPRQGGEKLFF. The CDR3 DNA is TGCGCCAGCAGCCCCCGACAGGGAGGTGAAAAACTGTTTTTT.